The T cell receptor beta chain under discussion was sequenced for a study of tumor-infiltrating lymphocytes in localized non-small cell lung cancer. Study overall: Some samples were collected after neoadjuvant chemotherapy; smokers, never-smokers and several histologies were included. Resected tumor was paired with non-adjacent uninvolved lung from the same patient. Regarding the study as a whole: Technical variation could not be separated from intratumor heterogeneity here. TCR sequencing covered a subset of patients with enough tissue.

The CDR3 has 16 residues. Germline CDR1 MGHRA, CDR2 YSYEKL. Trimming removed 3 bases from V and 1 base from J, with 15 bases in between. Produced via immunoSEQ multiplex PCR; TCRdb's table is partial and in-frame only. Of about 3,000 clones listed, 52% are singletons. A single count supports this clone. Its antigen is undetermined. Sequencing input: uninvolved lung tissue not adjacent to the tumor. This chain joins TRBV4-1 and TRBJ1-1, with a possible D match to TRBD1 (5 bases). This TCR was recovered from a human donor with non-small cell lung cancer. The DNA of the CDR3 is TGCGCCAGCAGCCACCTCATGGGGGAAGGGAACACTGAAGCTTTCTTT. Protein sequence: CASSHLMGEGNTEAFF.